The next 14 T cell receptor beta chains were all read from a single sample in a study of blood T cell repertoires in COVID-19. Some clones are missing from TCRdb's copy, which holds only in-frame ones; the method was immunoSEQ multiplex PCR. Seen here are some 290,000 clones, 85% to 90% observed once, and the top ten hold about 12%. The sample comprised peripheral blood. The receptors here all came from a woman aged 25-40 years with COVID-19, enrolled during active disease.

The J gene is TRBJ1-6, the V gene TRBV5-1; D possibly corresponds to TRBD1 (5 bases). CDR3 length: 14 residues. V lost 0 bases, J lost 10 bases, and 11 bases lay in between. Per germline, CDR1 SGHRS and CDR2 YFSETQ. The CDR3 reads CASSLEGATSPLHF. CDR3 nucleotides: TGCGCCAGCAGCTTGGAAGGGGCGACGTCACCCCTCCACTTT.

J is TRBJ2-7 and V is TRBV28; TRBD2 aligns across 9 bases. The germline V gene has CDR1 MDHEN and CDR2 SYDVKM. The junction had 11 bases not matched to a gene; V was cut back by 10 bases and J by 7 bases. CDR3 length: 13 residues. CDR3 region: CATLLRLAGEQYF. DNA of the CDR3: TGTGCCACCCTTCTGCGGCTAGCGGGGGAGCAGTACTTC.

The V and J genes are TRBV5-1 and TRBJ1-1; 7 bases line up with TRBD1. The CDR3 runs 14 residues. After removal of 4 bases from V and 2 bases from J, the junction contained 5 bases not matched to a gene. CDR1 is SGHRS and CDR2 is YFSETQ in the germline V gene. The CDR3 DNA reads TGCGCCAGCAGCCCCGGGACAGATAACACTGAAGCTTTCTTT. Residues: CASSPGTDNTEAFF.

The V call is TRBV10-3, the J call TRBJ2-7, with a possible D match to TRBD2 (7 bases). V was trimmed by 11 bases and J by 5 bases, leaving 16 bases between them. Germline assignment: CDR1 ENHRY and CDR2 SYGVKD. The CDR3 spans 12 residues. In nucleotides, the CDR3 is TGTGCCGGGGGGCGGGGGCCCCACGAGCAGTACTTC. Translation gives CAGGRGPHEQYF.

The genes are TRBV3-1 (or the pseudogene TRBV3-2) and TRBJ1-5; D not certain. The CDR3 contains 13 residues. V shed 2 bases and J shed 6 bases, with 8 bases lying between them. The germline V gene encodes CDR1 LGHDT and CDR2 YNNKEL (reference sequence). The CDR3 DNA follows: TGTGCCAGCAGCCAACGGGGAGCTCAGCCCCAGCATTTT. This translates into CASSQRGAQPQHF.

This chain uses TRBV6-5 with TRBJ1-3; D ambiguous. Trimming removed 10 bases at V and 0 bases at J, with 13 bases between. The germline CDR1 and CDR2 sequences are MNHEY and SVGAGI. The length of the CDR3 is 14 residues. The CDR3 DNA is TGTGCCACCCTTAAGGACTCCTCTGGAAACACCATATATTTT. This translates into CATLKDSSGNTIYF.

This rearrangement joins TRBV18 to TRBJ1-1; D gene unclear. Germline CDR1 reads KGHSH; CDR2 reads LQKENI. The CDR3 spans 14 residues. V was clipped by 3 bases and J by 0 bases, with 8 bases between them. CDR3 coding DNA: TGTGCCAGCTCACCCCAGGTCATGAACACTGAAGCTTTCTTT. This encodes CASSPQVMNTEAFF. The complete variable domain, with remaining parts taken from reference TRBV18 and TRBJ1-1, reads NAGVMQNPRHLVRRRGQEARLRCSPMKGHSHVYWYRQLPEEGLKFMVYLQKENIIDESGMPKERFSAEFPKEGPSILRIQQVVRGDSAAYFCASSPQVMNTEAFFGQGTRLTVV.

The J gene is TRBJ1-5, the V gene TRBV11-2; D remains ambiguous. CDR3 size: 13 residues. Germline CDR1 is SGHAT and CDR2 is FQNNGV. Trimming removed 1 base at V and 4 bases at J, with 5 bases between. The CDR3 region has the DNA TGTGCCAGCAGCTTAGGGCCGAATCAGCCCCAGCATTTT. It encodes CASSLGPNQPQHF.

The V call is TRBV6-1, the J call TRBJ2-3; weak D call: TRBD2 (6 bases). CDR3 length equals 15 residues. Germline V gene sequence: CDR1 MNHNS, CDR2 SASEGT. V was cut by 1 base and J by 5 bases, with 13 bases left in between. CDR3 sequence: CASSEVGRRGDTQYF. Here the CDR3 DNA reads TGTGCCAGCAGTGAAGTGGGCAGGCGGGGAGATACGCAGTATTTT.

The table lists this clone with a count of one. V is TRBV10-1 and J is TRBJ1-2; D remains ambiguous. The V gene's germline CDR1 is WNHNN and CDR2 SYGVQD (reference sequence). Trimming pared 3 bases from V and 8 bases from J, leaving 16 bases between. CDR3 size: 14 residues. The CDR3 nucleotides are TGCGCCAGCAGTGATGGTTCGGGCGGGCGAGGCTACACCTTC. Its protein product is CASSDGSGGRGYTF.

The chain carries TRBV30 and TRBJ2-1, with D possibly matching TRBD2 (7 bases). This CDR3 is built from 15 residues. Germline loops: CDR1 GTSNPN, CDR2 SVGIG (reference sequence). Trimming left V 4 bases short and J 0 bases short, with 13 bases between. The CDR3 coding sequence is TGTGCCTGGACGGGGGGCCCCCTCTCCTACAATGAGCAGTTCTTC. This codes for CAWTGGPLSYNEQFF.

Only a few counts were recorded for this clone. The gene calls are TRBV21-1 and TRBJ1-5. TRBV21-1 is a listed pseudogene. CDR3 length equals 13 residues. Here the CDR3 reads CASGIYSNQPQHF. The DNA for the CDR3 is TGTGCCAGCGGCATCTATAGCAATCAGCCCCAGCATTTT.

The gene calls are TRBV25-1 and TRBJ2-3; 9 nucleotides line up with TRBD1. V shed 4 bases, J shed 2 bases, and the junction held 7 bases outside the gene matches. The CDR3 totals 16 residues. Germline values: CDR1 MGHDK, CDR2 SYGVNS. CDR3 in amino acids: CASSATGGSYTDTQYF. CDR3 coding DNA: TGTGCCAGCAGTGCCACAGGGGGCTCTTACACAGATACGCAGTATTTT.

The rearrangement joins TRBV5-1 to TRBJ2-2; weak D call: TRBD1 (6 bases). Germline V gene lookup returns CDR1 SGHRS and CDR2 YFSETQ. V lost 0 bases, J lost 3 bases, and 12 bases lay in between. CDR3 size: 16 residues. This CDR3 is CASSLAGTRDTGELFF. The DNA for the CDR3 is TGCGCCAGCAGCTTGGCTGGGACACGGGACACCGGGGAGCTGTTTTTT.